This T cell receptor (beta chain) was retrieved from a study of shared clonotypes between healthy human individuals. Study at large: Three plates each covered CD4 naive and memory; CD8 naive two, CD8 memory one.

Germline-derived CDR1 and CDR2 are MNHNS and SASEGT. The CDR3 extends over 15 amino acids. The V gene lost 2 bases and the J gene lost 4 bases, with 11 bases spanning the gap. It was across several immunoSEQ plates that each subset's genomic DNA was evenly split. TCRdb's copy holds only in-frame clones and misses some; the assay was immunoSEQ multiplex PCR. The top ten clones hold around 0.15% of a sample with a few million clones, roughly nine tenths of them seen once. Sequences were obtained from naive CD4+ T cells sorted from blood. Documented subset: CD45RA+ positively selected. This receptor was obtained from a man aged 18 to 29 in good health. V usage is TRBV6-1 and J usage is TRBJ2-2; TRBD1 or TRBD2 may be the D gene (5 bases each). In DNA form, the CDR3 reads TGTGCCAGCAGTGAAATAGGGGCGGGCACCGGGGAGCTGTTTTTT. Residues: CASSEIGAGTGELFF.